The TCR beta chain described here comes from a study of T cell responses to AZD1222 COVID-19 vaccine (dated by TCRdb to the early 2020s). In terms of the full investigation: TCR sequencing covered some 240 trial participants: about 210 given two doses of AZD1222 and approximately 25 given two doses of MenACWY control vaccine. Trial participants were enrolled by age into subgroups of 18-55, 56-69 and 70-plus years, and about 150, 27 and 61 TCR-sequenced participants, respectively, were included in these subgroups. Broader findings and caveats from the paper: A significant rise in spike-specific TCR breadth and depth was observed after two AZD1222 doses relative to day 0 and relative to MenACWY recipients. The whole spike protein was spanned by vaccine-associated CD4 TCRs, and dominant responses were seen in regions 160-218 and 743-854. Because no day 14 peak-response samples were available, repertoires were characterized only after the peak T cell response. The 56-69-year group was small, and its depth increase did not reach significance, likely because of low power. Reportedly, almost half of the unique spike-specific TCRs recognized epitopes lying outside the regions that are mutated in the B.1.351 and B.1.1.7 variants. Most participants were white British and females outnumbered males, and the authors suggested that clonal diversity may have been underestimated. Conclusions about previously exposed vaccinees are limited because only 5 or 6 AZD1222 recipients were SARS-CoV-2 seropositive at baseline.

The CDR3 regions of human TCRbeta chains were analyzed by immunosequencing. The original methods were these. TCRs in the repertoires were matched against a reference library of SARS-CoV-2-specific TCRs that had been generated with the MIRA antigen-specificity platform. Breadth was defined as the fraction of unique TCRs that were SARS-CoV-2-associated, and depth was defined as the fraction of total T cells that were SARS-CoV-2-associated. Using the MIRA data, each spike-specific TCR was mapped to the spike region that the TCR reacts to and placed in a CD4 or CD8 class. Log10-transformed breadth and depth values were compared by one-way ANOVA with Sidak's multiple comparisons tests. TCRdb retrieved this table from immuneACCESS and kept in-frame rearrangements only. Not all clones are present; in checked studies, unresolved V genes account for under half, and no reason is known for the remainder. That table is the source of V, J and clone size, and D and trimming were worked out from the DNA. Present in this sample are 75,000 to 85,000 clones, roughly 87% of which were seen just once. The leading ten clones occupy more than 9% of the sample.

Reading from cysteine to phenylalanine, the CDR3 counts 15 amino acids. Just the 45-base CDR3 DNA is kept, in frame starting at base 1. V gives up 0 bases and J gives up 0 bases, and the segment between their germline ends measures 7 bases. Sequences SGHDT (CDR1) and YYEEEE (CDR2) are obtained from the germline V gene. The time point label here, explained by the study, means: about 28 days (+/-7) after the second vaccine dose. AZD1222 recipients given second doses at about 4 weeks or at about 12 weeks were pooled, since spike-specific TCR depth and breadth were not found to differ between the two schedules. Vaccinee samples were obtained from the UK trials COV001 and COV002, which included a single-blind randomized controlled phase 2/3 trial of AZD1222 (ChAdOx1 nCoV-19) in healthy adults. For TCRbeta chain sequencing, PBMC samples were collected from trial participants at day 0 and at day 28 after the second dose.

As concerns this clone: The clone's antigen remains unknown. No per-base quality is available; no much larger clone lies one base away.

The receptor comes from an adult who received the AZD1222 COVID-19 vaccine. The sample here was peripheral blood, taken 28 days after the second AZD1222 dose. The chain couples TRBV5-6 to TRBJ1-3; a confident D gene designation cannot be given. The nucleotide sequence reads TGTGCCAGCAGCTTGGCCACAAGCTCTGGAAACACCATATATTTT. Translation gives CASSLATSSGNTIYF.